This T cell receptor beta chain is from a study of T cells in Graves' hyperthyroidism and ophthalmopathy. In germline, CDR1 is MNHEY, CDR2 SMNVEV (reference sequence). The CDR3 totals 12 residues. The V and J ends lost 8 bases and 3 bases respectively, with 9 bases between them. Diagnosis of hyperthyroidism was new in patients aged 18 to 65, and its duration was under 2 months. Uncontrolled infection, other autoimmune disease, pregnancy or lactation led to exclusion. Based on clinical symptoms, serum thyroxine and TRAb, thyroid ultrasound and orbital computed tomography, diagnoses were reached. Amplification of TCR beta CDR3 regions used RNA as the template. With the HTBI primer set, the TCR CDR3 went through a first round of RT-PCR. MiXCR, run by TCRdb on the multiplex PCR reads, gives a single entry per CDR3 protein. The sample holds 700,000 or so distinct CDR3 sequences, about 15% seen once.

This chain uses TRBV27 with TRBJ2-3; no clear D gene. Sequences were obtained from blood. This receptor was identified in a man in his late teens or twenties with Graves' hyperthyroidism. This CDR3 reads CASGIWTDTQYF. CDR3 nucleotides: TGTGCCAGCGGCATTTGGACAGATACGCAGTATTTT.